The TCR beta chain under discussion was sequenced for a study of blood T cell repertoires in COVID-19. The V gene end was trimmed by 4 bases and the J gene end by 0 bases; junction bases not matched to a gene: 4. Germline V CDR1 and CDR2: SGHRS, YFSETQ. The CDR3 covers 15 residues. The protocol was immunoSEQ multiplex PCR, while the TCRdb copy is restricted to in-frame clones and leaves out a portion. Of 500,000 to 600,000 clones in the sample, roughly nine tenths were seen once. This clonotype was obtained from a woman in her 50s with COVID-19, enrolled during active disease. The V gene is TRBV5-1, the J gene TRBJ2-3; 8 nucleotides line up with TRBD1. Sequenced: peripheral blood. CDR3 bases: TGCGCCAGCAGCGGGGGACAGGTCAGCACAGATACGCAGTATTTT. Amino acids: CASSGGQVSTDTQYF.